This is a list of T cell receptor beta chains from one sample in a study of early stage breast cancer tumors. Profiled with immunoSEQ multiplex PCR; TCRdb holds only in-frame clones, not every one. The table includes over 11,000 clones, over 60% detected once. What was sequenced was normal breast tissue next to the tumor. The source is a person between 50 and 60 years old with breast cancer. CDR3s include the opening cysteine and the closing phenylalanine or tryptophan. Fields, in order: J gene, clone size, D gene, V gene, CDR3 DNA, CDR3 protein. D genes are given only for firm matches. Not every row has a clone size; where given, it reads once, few, many or a size class.

TRBJ2-7 . . TRBV6-5 TGTGCCAGCAGTCCACACGGGTTTGGGGAGCAGTACTTC CASSPHGFGEQYF
TRBJ1-1 . . TRBV14 TGTGCCAGCAGTCGTGGGAGCACTGAAGCTTTCTTT CASSRGSTEAFF
TRBJ1-5 . . TRBV28 TGTGCCAGCAGTTTTGGGGGGAGCAATCAGCCCCAGCATTTT CASSFGGSNQPQHF
TRBJ2-2 . . TRBV6-7 TGTGCCAGCAGTTACAGATTGCGGGAACACACCGGGGAGCTGTTTTTT CASSYRLREHTGELFF
TRBJ1-5 few . TRBV7-6 TGTGCCAGCAGCCCGGGGCAGGGGCATTTTCAGCCCCAGCATTTT CASSPGQGHFQPQHF
TRBJ2-6 . TRBD1 TRBV4-3 TGCGCCAGCAGCCCATGGGACAGGGCAAATTCTGGGGCCAACGTCCTGACTTTC CASSPWDRANSGANVLTF
TRBJ1-1 . TRBD1 TRBV10-3 TGTGCCATCAGTGAGCGGGAGACAGGGGGCGGTGGGGTCACTGAAGCTTTCTTT CAISERETGGGGVTEAFF
TRBJ2-4 . TRBD1 TRBV6-5 TGTGCCAGCAGTTACTCGGGACAGGGTGGGGGAAACATTCAGTACTTC CASSYSGQGGGNIQYF
TRBJ2-3 . . TRBV19 TGTGCCAGTAGTATAGTTCCGGGAGATACGCAGTATTTT CASSIVPGDTQYF
TRBJ2-7 . TRBD1 TRBV10-1 TGCGCCAGCAGTGCCGGGACAGGGGGCCTCGAGCAGCACTTC CASSAGTGGLEQHF
TRBJ2-7 . . TRBV27 TGTGCCAGCAGTTTATCGCCGCTGAACTCCTACGAGCAGTACTTC CASSLSPLNSYEQYF
TRBJ2-1 . TRBD1 TRBV10-3 TGTGCCATCAGCGCCCGGACAGGCGCCGTCAATGAGCAGTTCTTC CAISARTGAVNEQFF
TRBJ2-2 . . TRBV18 TGTGCCAGCTCACCCCTCCGGGTCCCCTCGCCCGGGGAGCTGTTTTTT CASSPLRVPSPGELFF
TRBJ2-1 few . TRBV7-9 TGTGCCAGCAGCTCTTCCCGAGGGGCCCCTGAGCAGTTCTTC CASSSSRGAPEQFF
TRBJ2-7 once . TRBV6-5 TGTGCCAGCAGTTACGGGGACTTGCTTTACGAGCAGTACTTC CASSYGDLLYEQYF